What follows are 26 T cell receptor beta chains derived from one specimen sequenced in a study of blood T cell repertoires in COVID-19. Here immunoSEQ multiplex PCR was the method, and the copy in TCRdb shows in-frame clones only, minus some. The sample holds more than 300,000 clones, approximately 89% seen once. Sequenced sample: PBMCs or T cells enriched from blood (not recorded which). The source of these receptors is a man aged 40-49 years in a cohort exposed to, infected with or recovered from COVID-19 (not recorded which).

The V call is TRBV19, the J call TRBJ1-5, with D tentatively TRBD1 (6 bases). CDR1 and CDR2 (germline): LNHDA, SQIVND (reference sequence). The CDR3 is 14 residues long. The V end was cut by 4 bases, the J end by 2 bases, with 9 bases between. CDR3 sequence reads: CASSKSGGNQPQHF. Here the CDR3 DNA reads TGTGCCAGTAGTAAATCAGGGGGCAATCAGCCCCAGCATTTT.

This clone was observed a few times. The rearrangement links TRBV28 to TRBJ1-2; 8 bases map to TRBD1. CDR1 is MDHEN and CDR2 is SYDVKM in the germline V gene. The CDR3 consists of 15 residues. V shed 6 bases and J 4 bases; nucleotides not matched to a gene: 10. The chain's CDR3 is CASSSPTGGGYGYTF. For the CDR3, the DNA is TGTGCCAGCAGCTCTCCAACAGGGGGGGGCTATGGCTACACCTTC.

V is TRBV5-1 and J is TRBJ1-2; 9 positions match TRBD1. The CDR3 covers 15 residues. Germline CDR1 and CDR2: SGHRS and YFSETQ. Trimming removed 0 bases from V and 12 bases from J; junction bases left unmatched: 12. The CDR3 loop reads CASSLGGTGMERDTF. DNA of the CDR3: TGCGCCAGCAGCTTGGGTGGGACAGGGATGGAACGAGACACCTTC.

In its sample, this clone was seen once. V and J are TRBV6-5 and TRBJ1-6; no reliable D call. In germline, CDR1 is MNHEY, CDR2 SVGAGI. The CDR3 loop spans 16 amino acids. Trimming took off 2 bases at V and 7 bases at J, with 15 bases between the two ends. The CDR3 nucleotides read TGTGCCAGCAGTTACCGCCTCTGGGAGTCAAATTCACCCCTCCACTTT. This encodes CASSYRLWESNSPLHF.

CDR3 region: CASSQDQDILTEAFF. The CDR3 DNA sequence: TGTGCCAGCAGCCAAGATCAGGACATCCTTACTGAAGCTTTCTTT. The chain has TRBV3-1 (or the pseudogene TRBV3-2) and TRBJ1-1; D is possibly TRBD1 (5 bases). Looked up from germline, CDR1 is LGHDT and CDR2 is YNNKEL (reference sequence). This CDR3 has 15 amino acids. With 0 bases removed from V and 5 bases from J, the gap between germline ends came to 13 bases.

The chain couples TRBV6-5 to TRBJ1-1, with TRBD1 as a possible D gene (6 bases). Germline V gene lookup returns CDR1 MNHEY and CDR2 SVGAGI. The CDR3 loop spans 15 amino acids. V was pared by 6 bases and J by 1 base, with 15 bases between. Written as DNA, the CDR3 is TGTGCCAGCAGATCACAGGGCCTCGGGAACACTGAAGCTTTCTTT. It translates to CASRSQGLGNTEAFF.

The V and J genes are TRBV6-1 and TRBJ2-5; 9 nucleotides agree with TRBD2. V was clipped by 3 bases and J by 1 base; unmatched bases: 3. Germline CDR1 is MNHNS and CDR2 is SASEGT. This CDR3 has 15 residues. CDR3 coding DNA: TGTGCCAGCAGTGAGGCTAGCGGGGTCCAAGAGACCCAGTACTTC. It codes for CASSEASGVQETQYF.

The chain couples TRBV27 to TRBJ2-3; 9 nucleotides agree with TRBD1. Germline CDR1 reads MNHEY; CDR2 reads SMNVEV (reference sequence). The CDR3 spans 14 residues. The ends lost 6 bases at V and 3 bases at J; junction bases unmatched: 4. The CDR3 region is CASSPGQGTDTQYF. CDR3 in DNA: TGTGCCAGCAGCCCGGGACAGGGAACAGATACGCAGTATTTT.

The genes are TRBV10-1 and TRBJ2-1, with TRBD1 matching over 8 bases. V lost 0 bases to trimming and J lost 5 bases; unmatched junction nucleotides: 3. Germline CDR1 reads WNHNN; CDR2 reads SYGVQD (reference sequence). This CDR3 contains 15 residues. This CDR3 is CASSESRTGNNEQFF. The CDR3 DNA reads TGCGCCAGCAGTGAGTCGAGGACAGGGAACAATGAGCAGTTCTTC.

The chain links TRBV7-2 to TRBJ2-5; 10 bases map to TRBD2. Germline V lookup: CDR1 SGHTA, CDR2 FQGNSA. The CDR3 has 16 amino acids. V shed 3 bases, J shed 5 bases, and the junction held 9 bases outside the gene matches. The CDR3 DNA sequence: TGTGCCAGCAGCTTTCCGGGACTAGCGCGGGGGGAGACCCAGTACTTC. Protein: CASSFPGLARGETQYF. The complete variable domain, with remaining parts taken from reference TRBV7-2 and TRBJ2-5, reads GAGVSQSPSNKVTEKGKDVELRCDPISGHTALYWYRQSLGQGLEFLIYFQGNSAPDKSGLPSDRFSAERTGGSVSTLTIQRTQQEDSAVYLCASSFPGLARGETQYFGPGTRLLVL.

The CDR3 bases are TGTGCCAGCAGTTACAGGCAGGGTTATCAGCCCCAGCATTTT. This codes for CASSYRQGYQPQHF. This chain links TRBV6-5 with TRBJ1-5, with D maybe TRBD1 (5 bases). V lost 2 bases to trimming and J lost 5 bases, with 10 bases between them. The CDR3 runs to 14 residues. Germline CDR1 is MNHEY and CDR2 is SVGAGI.

A single count supports this clone. The gene calls are TRBV5-1 and TRBJ2-1; D might be TRBD2 (6 bases). CDR1 SGHRS and CDR2 YFSETQ come from the germline V gene. V lost 0 bases and J 9 bases, leaving 13 bases between the germline ends. This CDR3 is 14 amino acids long. The CDR3 loop is CASSLEVPGGEQFF. Here the CDR3 DNA reads TGCGCCAGCAGCTTGGAAGTGCCCGGGGGTGAGCAGTTCTTC. The entire variable domain, with the rest obtained from reference TRBV5-1 and TRBJ2-1, is as follows: KAGVTQTPRYLIKTRGQQVTLSCSPISGHRSVSWYQQTPGQGLQFLFEYFSETQRNKGNFPGRFSGRQFSNSRSEMNVSTLELGDSALYLCASSLEVPGGEQFFGPGTRLTVL.

The V call is TRBV6-4, the J call TRBJ2-7, with 14 bases lining up with TRBD2. Trimming cost V 5 bases and J 4 bases; bases outside gene matches: 1. This CDR3 spans 14 amino acids. CDR1 is MRHNA and CDR2 is SNTAGT in the germline V gene. CDR3 sequence (DNA): TGTGCCAGCAGTCGACTAGCGGGAGGGTACGAGCAGTACTTC. This sequence encodes CASSRLAGGYEQYF.

The rearrangement uses TRBV25-1 and TRBJ1-5, with 8 nucleotides matching TRBD1. Germline values: CDR1 MGHDK, CDR2 SYGVNS. The CDR3 is 18 residues long. The J segment lost 0 bases and the V segment lost 3 bases, leaving 10 bases of the junction unmatched. The CDR3 bases are TGTGCCAGCAGTGAGGGGACAGGCCGGGACCATAGCAATCAGCCCCAGCATTTT. This codes for CASSEGTGRDHSNQPQHF.

V usage is TRBV9 and J usage is TRBJ1-1, with unresolved D. This CDR3 has 12 residues. V lost 0 bases, J lost 2 bases, and 2 bases lay in between. Germline V lookup: CDR1 SGDLS, CDR2 YYNGEE. This CDR3 is CASSVVNTEAFF. The CDR3, as DNA: TGTGCCAGCAGCGTAGTAAACACTGAAGCTTTCTTT.

This clone was counted only a few times. This CDR3 reads CASTLRGLNEKLFF. The CDR3 bases are TGTGCCAGCACCTTAAGGGGATTGAATGAAAAACTGTTTTTT. The rearrangement joins TRBV3-1 (or the pseudogene TRBV3-2) to TRBJ1-4; D may be TRBD1 (5 bases). The ends were cut back, 7 bases at V and 5 bases at J, with 14 bases in the middle. The CDR3 consists of 14 residues. Germline V lookup: CDR1 LGHDT, CDR2 YNNKEL (reference sequence).

The chain carries TRBV7-9 and TRBJ2-7; 7 bases are shared with TRBD1. Germline V lookup: CDR1 SEHNR, CDR2 FQNEAQ (reference sequence). The junction had 2 bases not matched to a gene; V was cut back by 5 bases and J by 4 bases. This CDR3 comprises 12 residues. CDR3 sequence reads: CASSGTAYEQYF. The CDR3 bases are TGTGCCAGCAGCGGGACAGCTTACGAGCAGTACTTC.

The chain employs TRBV10-3 and TRBJ1-5; 12 nucleotides align to TRBD1. This CDR3 spans 17 amino acids. The V and J ends lost 3 bases and 6 bases, in that order; junction bases with no gene match: 9. Germline V CDR1 and CDR2: ENHRY, SYGVKD. CDR3 protein: CAISEFSGTGGGQPQHF. The DNA of the CDR3 is TGTGCCATCAGTGAATTCTCCGGGACAGGGGGCGGTCAGCCCCAGCATTTT.

The genes are TRBV4-2 and TRBJ2-1; 11 bases line up with TRBD2. Germline trimming cut 1 base from V and 0 bases from J; bases unmatched to any gene: 8. Germline V gene data show CDR1 as LGHNA and CDR2 as YNFKEQ. There are 19 residues in the CDR3. The CDR3 protein is CASSQVAGTSGSSYNEQFF. The CDR3 coding sequence is TGTGCCAGCAGCCAAGTTGCCGGGACTAGCGGTAGCTCCTACAATGAGCAGTTCTTC.

CDR3 DNA sequence: TGTGCCAGCAGGCCCGGGACAGGGGGCACTGAAGCTTTCTTT. Translated, it gives CASRPGTGGTEAFF. This chain connects TRBV2 to TRBJ1-1; 11 positions match TRBD1. From germline, CDR1 is SNHLY and CDR2 FYNNEI. With V trimmed by 6 bases and J by 4 bases, 4 bases remained unmatched. This CDR3 region has 14 residues. The whole variable domain, filled in from reference TRBV2 and TRBJ1-1, reads EPEVTQTPSHQVTQMGQEVILRCVPISNHLYFYWYRQILGQKVEFLVSFYNNEISEKSEIFDDQFSVERPDGSNFTLKIRSTKLEDSAMYFCASRPGTGGTEAFFGQGTRLTVV.

The rearrangement uses TRBV5-1 and TRBJ1-2; a possible D gene is TRBD1 (5 bases). The CDR3 loop spans 14 amino acids. The V gene lost 4 bases and the J gene lost 4 bases, with 14 bases spanning the gap. Germline values: CDR1 SGHRS, CDR2 YFSETQ. The CDR3 spells CASSEGRRTYGYTF. CDR3 in DNA: TGCGCCAGCAGCGAGGGGAGGAGGACCTATGGCTACACCTTC.

The chain carries TRBV7-2 and TRBJ2-1; 7 nucleotides line up with TRBD2. Germline trimming cut 1 base from V and 6 bases from J; bases unmatched to any gene: 3. The CDR3 has 14 amino acids. CDR1 is SGHTA, CDR2 FQGNSA, per germline. CDR3 bases: TGTGCCAGCAGCTTAGGTTGGGGGGGCAATGAGCAGTTCTTC. It is translated as CASSLGWGGNEQFF.

The chain has TRBV6-1 and TRBJ2-7, with 14 bases aligning to TRBD2. The CDR3 covers 16 residues. From germline, CDR1 is MNHNS and CDR2 SASEGT. Germline trimming cut 3 bases from V and 1 base from J; bases unmatched to any gene: 2. CDR3 region: CASSDGLAGGSYEQYF. DNA for the CDR3: TGTGCCAGCAGTGACGGACTAGCGGGAGGTTCCTACGAGCAGTACTTC.

This sequence joins TRBV3-1 (or the pseudogene TRBV3-2) and TRBJ2-3; D possibly corresponds to TRBD2 (6 bases). With 4 bases removed from V and 4 bases from J, the gap between germline ends came to 9 bases. This CDR3 is built from 13 residues. Looked up from germline, CDR1 is LGHDT and CDR2 is YNNKEL (reference sequence). Here the CDR3 DNA reads TGTGCCAGCAGCCCACCTAGCGCAGATACGCAGTATTTT. It specifies CASSPPSADTQYF.

V and J are TRBV7-7 and TRBJ2-1; 8 bases agree with TRBD2. This CDR3 contains 15 residues. V gave up 5 bases and J gave up 5 bases; unmatched junction bases: 8. The germline gives CDR1 SSHAT, CDR2 FNYEAQ (reference sequence). The CDR3 spells CASSRSGSRDNEQFF. CDR3 DNA sequence: TGTGCCAGCAGCCGAAGCGGGAGTCGGGACAATGAGCAGTTCTTC. Looking up the rest from reference TRBV7-7 and TRBJ2-1 gives the full variable domain: GAGVSQSPRYKVTKRGQDVTLRCDPISSHATLYWYQQALGQGPEFLTYFNYEAQPDKSGLPSDRFSAERPEGSISTLTIQRTEQRDSAMYRCASSRSGSRDNEQFFGPGTRLTVL.

The rearrangement links TRBV2 to TRBJ1-5; D is unclear. V shed 3 bases and J shed 0 bases, with 15 bases lying between them. This CDR3 spans 17 amino acids. CDR1 and CDR2 from the germline V gene are SNHLY and FYNNEI. The CDR3 region has the DNA TGTGCCAGCAGTGATAGGTCGCGAGGTTATAGCAATCAGCCCCAGCATTTT. Translation gives CASSDRSRGYSNQPQHF.